This T cell receptor (beta chain) was profiled in a study of blood T cells in healthy people across ages. No fewer than 6 micrograms of total RNA were isolated from every sample. Only a few counts were recorded for this clonotype. The trim removed 0 bases at V and 4 bases at J, leaving 7 bases unmatched. This CDR3 contains 16 residues. Germline assignment: CDR1 SGDLS and CDR2 YYNGEE. It was with a sample-barcoded 5' primer and a J-beta primer mix that a second PCR of about 6 to 11 cycles was run. TCRdb used MiXCR to reprocess the 5' RACE reads, holding one entry per CDR3 protein. The sample holds roughly 2 million distinct CDR3 sequences, roughly 52% seen once.

The rearrangement uses TRBV9 and TRBJ2-1; the match to TRBD2 covers 7 bases. The receptor was derived from a middle-aged woman in good health. The sequenced sample consisted of blood. The CDR3 DNA is TGTGCCAGCAGCGTAGAAGTGGGGGGGATATACAATGAGCAGTTCTTC. It yields the protein CASSVEVGGIYNEQFF.